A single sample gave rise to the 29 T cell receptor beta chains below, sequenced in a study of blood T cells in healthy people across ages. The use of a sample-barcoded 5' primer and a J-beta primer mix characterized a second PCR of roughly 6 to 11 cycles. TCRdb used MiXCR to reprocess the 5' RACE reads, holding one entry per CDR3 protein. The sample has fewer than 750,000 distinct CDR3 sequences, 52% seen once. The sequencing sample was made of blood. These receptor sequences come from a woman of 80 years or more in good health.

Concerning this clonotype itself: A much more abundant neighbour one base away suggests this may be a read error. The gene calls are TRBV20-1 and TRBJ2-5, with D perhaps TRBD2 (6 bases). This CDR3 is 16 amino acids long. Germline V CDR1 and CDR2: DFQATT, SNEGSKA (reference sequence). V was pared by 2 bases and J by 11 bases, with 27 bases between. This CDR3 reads CSARRQSGTVYNEQYF. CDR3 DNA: TGCAGTGCTAGACGCCAATCGGGGACTGTTTACAATGAGCAGTACTTC.

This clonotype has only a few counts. CDR3 loop: CASSYRPGTGGLNTGELFF. In nucleotides, the CDR3 is TGTGCCAGCAGTTACCGCCCCGGGACAGGGGGGCTGAACACCGGGGAGCTGTTTTTT. This rearrangement joins TRBV6-2 or TRBV6-3 to TRBJ2-2; 11 bases line up with TRBD1. Germline V gene data show CDR1 as MNHEY and CDR2 as SVGEGT. The CDR3 runs 19 residues. After removal of 2 bases from V and 1 base from J, the junction contained 9 bases not matched to a gene.

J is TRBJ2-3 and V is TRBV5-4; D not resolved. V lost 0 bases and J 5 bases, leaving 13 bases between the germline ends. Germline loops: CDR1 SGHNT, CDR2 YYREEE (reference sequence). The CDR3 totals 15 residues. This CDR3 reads CASSLGSIEIDTQYF. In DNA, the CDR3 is TGTGCCAGCAGCTTGGGTAGCATAGAGATAGATACGCAGTATTTT.

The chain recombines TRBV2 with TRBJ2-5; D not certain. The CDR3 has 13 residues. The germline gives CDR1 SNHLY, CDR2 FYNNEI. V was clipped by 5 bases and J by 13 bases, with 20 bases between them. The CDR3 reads CASSHEDPAGRYF. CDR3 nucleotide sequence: TGTGCCAGCAGTCATGAAGACCCAGCCGGGCGGTACTTC.

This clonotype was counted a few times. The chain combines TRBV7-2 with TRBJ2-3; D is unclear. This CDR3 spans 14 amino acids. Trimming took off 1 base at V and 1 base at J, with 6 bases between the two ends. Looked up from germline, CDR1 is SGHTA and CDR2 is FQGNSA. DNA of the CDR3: TGTGCCAGCAGCTTAGAGCCTCGCACAGATACGCAGTATTTT. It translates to CASSLEPRTDTQYF. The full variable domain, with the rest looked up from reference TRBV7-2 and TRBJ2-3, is GAGVSQSPSNKVTEKGKDVELRCDPISGHTALYWYRQSLGQGLEFLIYFQGNSAPDKSGLPSDRFSAERTGGSVSTLTIQRTQQEDSAVYLCASSLEPRTDTQYFGPGTRLTVL.

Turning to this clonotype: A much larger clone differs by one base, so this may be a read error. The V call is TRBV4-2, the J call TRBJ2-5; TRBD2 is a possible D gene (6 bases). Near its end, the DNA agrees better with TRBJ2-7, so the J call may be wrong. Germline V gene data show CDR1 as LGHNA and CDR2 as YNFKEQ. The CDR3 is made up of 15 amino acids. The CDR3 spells CANSQEPGAGNEQYF. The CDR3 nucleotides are TGTGCCAACAGCCAAGAACCGGGAGCAGGGAACGAGCAGTACTTC.

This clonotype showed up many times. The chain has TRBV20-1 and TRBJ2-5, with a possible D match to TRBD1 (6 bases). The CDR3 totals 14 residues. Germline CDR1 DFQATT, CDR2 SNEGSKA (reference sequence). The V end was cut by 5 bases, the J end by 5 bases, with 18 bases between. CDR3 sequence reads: CSAQPSTGVETQYF. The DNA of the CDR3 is TGCAGTGCTCAACCTTCGACAGGTGTGGAGACCCAGTACTTC.

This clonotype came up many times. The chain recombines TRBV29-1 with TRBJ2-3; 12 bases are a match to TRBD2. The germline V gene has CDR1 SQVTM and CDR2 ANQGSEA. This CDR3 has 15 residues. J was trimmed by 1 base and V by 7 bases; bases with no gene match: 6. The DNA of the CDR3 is TGCAGCGCAGGACTAGCGGGGCCCGGCACAGATACGCAGTATTTT. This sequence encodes CSAGLAGPGTDTQYF.

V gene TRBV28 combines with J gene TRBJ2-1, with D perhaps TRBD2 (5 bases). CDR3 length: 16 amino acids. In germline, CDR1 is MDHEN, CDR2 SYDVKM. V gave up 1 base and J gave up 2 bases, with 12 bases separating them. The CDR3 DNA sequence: TGTGCCAGCAGTTTATCCGAGGGATTGGCCTACAATGAGCAGTTCTTC. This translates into CASSLSEGLAYNEQFF.

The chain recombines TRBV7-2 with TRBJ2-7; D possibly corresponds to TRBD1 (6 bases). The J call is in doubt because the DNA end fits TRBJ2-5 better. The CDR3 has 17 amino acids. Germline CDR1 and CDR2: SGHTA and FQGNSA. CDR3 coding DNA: TGTGCCAGCAGCTTAGTCAGATTACTTGGGGACACAGAGACCCAGTACTTC. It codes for CASSLVRLLGDTETQYF.

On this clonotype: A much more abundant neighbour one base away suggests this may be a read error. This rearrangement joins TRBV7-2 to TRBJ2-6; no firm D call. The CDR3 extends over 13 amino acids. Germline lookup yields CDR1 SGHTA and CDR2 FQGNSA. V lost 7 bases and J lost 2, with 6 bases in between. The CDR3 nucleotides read TGTGCCAGCACGGAAACTGGGGCCAACGTCCTGACTTTC. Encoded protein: CASTETGANVLTF.

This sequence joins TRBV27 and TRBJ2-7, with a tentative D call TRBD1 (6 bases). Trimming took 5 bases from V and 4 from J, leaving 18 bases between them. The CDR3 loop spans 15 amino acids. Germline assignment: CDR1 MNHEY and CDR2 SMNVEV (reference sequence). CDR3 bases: TGTGCCAGCAGTGTAGGGTCAGGGGCGGTTTACGAGCAGTACTTC. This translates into CASSVGSGAVYEQYF.

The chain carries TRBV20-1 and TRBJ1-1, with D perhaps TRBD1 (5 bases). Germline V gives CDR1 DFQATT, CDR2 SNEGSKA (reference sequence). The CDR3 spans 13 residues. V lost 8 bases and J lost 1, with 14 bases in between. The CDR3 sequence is CSSEGTANTEAFF. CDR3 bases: TGCAGTTCAGAAGGGACCGCGAACACTGAAGCTTTCTTT.

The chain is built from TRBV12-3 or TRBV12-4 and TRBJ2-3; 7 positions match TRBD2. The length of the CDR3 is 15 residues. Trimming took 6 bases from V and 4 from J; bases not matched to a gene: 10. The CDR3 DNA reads TGTGCCAGCAGGGAACGGACTAGTTCGGCAGATACGCAGTATTTT. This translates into CASRERTSSADTQYF.

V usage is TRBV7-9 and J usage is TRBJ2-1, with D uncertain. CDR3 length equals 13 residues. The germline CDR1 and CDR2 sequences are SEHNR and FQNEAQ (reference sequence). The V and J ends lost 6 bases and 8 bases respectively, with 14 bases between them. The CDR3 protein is CASRPELAYEQFF. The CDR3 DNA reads TGTGCCAGCAGACCTGAATTAGCCTATGAGCAGTTCTTC.

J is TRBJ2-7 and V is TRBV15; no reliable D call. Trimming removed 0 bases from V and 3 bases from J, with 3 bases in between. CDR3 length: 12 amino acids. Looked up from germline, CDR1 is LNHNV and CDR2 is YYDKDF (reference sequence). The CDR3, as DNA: TGTGCCACCAGCAGAGACTTCTACGAGCAGTACTTC. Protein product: CATSRDFYEQYF.

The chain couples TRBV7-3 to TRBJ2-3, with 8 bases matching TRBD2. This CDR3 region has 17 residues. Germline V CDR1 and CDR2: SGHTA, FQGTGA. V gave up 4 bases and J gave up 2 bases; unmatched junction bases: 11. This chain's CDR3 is CASSSHRLARVTDTQYF. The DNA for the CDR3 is TGTGCCAGCAGCTCTCATCGACTAGCGCGAGTCACAGATACGCAGTATTTT.

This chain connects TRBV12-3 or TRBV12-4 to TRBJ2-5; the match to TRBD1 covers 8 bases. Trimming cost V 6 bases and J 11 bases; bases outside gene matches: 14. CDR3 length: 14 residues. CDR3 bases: TGTGCCAGCAGCCTTGGGACAGGTTCCTACAAGCAGTACTTC. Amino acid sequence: CASSLGTGSYKQYF.

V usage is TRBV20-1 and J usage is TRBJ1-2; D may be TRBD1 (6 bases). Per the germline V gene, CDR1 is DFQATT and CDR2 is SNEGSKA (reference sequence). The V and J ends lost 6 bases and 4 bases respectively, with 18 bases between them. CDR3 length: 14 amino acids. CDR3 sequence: CSAPEQGLPYGYTF. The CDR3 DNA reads TGCAGTGCGCCAGAACAGGGTCTCCCCTATGGCTACACCTTC.

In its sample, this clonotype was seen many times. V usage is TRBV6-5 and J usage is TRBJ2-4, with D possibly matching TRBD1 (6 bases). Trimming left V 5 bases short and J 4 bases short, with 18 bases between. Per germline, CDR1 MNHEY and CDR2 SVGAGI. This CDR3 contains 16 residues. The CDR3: CASSPPPGAGKNIQYF. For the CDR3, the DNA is TGTGCCAGCAGTCCCCCCCCAGGGGCCGGGAAAAACATTCAGTACTTC.

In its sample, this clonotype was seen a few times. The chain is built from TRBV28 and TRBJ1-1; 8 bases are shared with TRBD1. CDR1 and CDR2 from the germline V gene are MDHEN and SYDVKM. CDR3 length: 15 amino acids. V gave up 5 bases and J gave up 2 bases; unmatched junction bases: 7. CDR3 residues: CASSPTDRANTEAFF. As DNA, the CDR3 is TGTGCCAGCAGTCCAACGGACAGGGCTAACACTGAAGCTTTCTTT.

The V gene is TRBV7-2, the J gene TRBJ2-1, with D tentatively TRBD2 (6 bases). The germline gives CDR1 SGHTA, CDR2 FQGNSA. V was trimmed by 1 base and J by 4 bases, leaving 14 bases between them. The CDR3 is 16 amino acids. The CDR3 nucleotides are TGTGCCAGCAGCTTAGAAGGAGGGATGGGATACAATGAGCAGTTCTTC. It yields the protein CASSLEGGMGYNEQFF.

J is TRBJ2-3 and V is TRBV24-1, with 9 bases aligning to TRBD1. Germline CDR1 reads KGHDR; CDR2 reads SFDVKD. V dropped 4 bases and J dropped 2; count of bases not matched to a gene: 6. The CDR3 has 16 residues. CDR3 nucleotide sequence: TGTGCCACCAGTGACCGGGGACAGGGACCCACAGATACGCAGTATTTT. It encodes CATSDRGQGPTDTQYF.

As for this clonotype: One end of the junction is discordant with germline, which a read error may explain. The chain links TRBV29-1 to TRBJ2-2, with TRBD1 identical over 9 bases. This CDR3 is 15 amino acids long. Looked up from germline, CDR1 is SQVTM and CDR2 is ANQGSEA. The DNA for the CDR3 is TGCAGCGTTAAAGACCGGGACAGGGTCGACGGGGAGCTGTTTTTT. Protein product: CSVKDRDRVDGELFF.

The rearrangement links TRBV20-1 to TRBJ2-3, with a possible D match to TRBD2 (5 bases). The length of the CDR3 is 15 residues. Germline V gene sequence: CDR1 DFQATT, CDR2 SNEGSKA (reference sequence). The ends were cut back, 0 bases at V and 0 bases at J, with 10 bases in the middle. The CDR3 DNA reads TGCAGTGCTAGAGACGCCGGGATTAGCACAGATACGCAGTATTTT. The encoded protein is CSARDAGISTDTQYF.

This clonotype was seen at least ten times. CDR3 nucleotide sequence: TGTGCCAGCAGCCCAAGGACAGGGCCCAACTATGGCTACACCTTC. Its translation is CASSPRTGPNYGYTF. V usage is TRBV13 and J usage is TRBJ1-2; 8 bases match TRBD1. The CDR3 is 15 amino acids. J lost 2 bases, V lost 5 bases, and 7 bases had no gene match. Germline V gene sequence: CDR1 PRHDT, CDR2 FYEKMQ (reference sequence).

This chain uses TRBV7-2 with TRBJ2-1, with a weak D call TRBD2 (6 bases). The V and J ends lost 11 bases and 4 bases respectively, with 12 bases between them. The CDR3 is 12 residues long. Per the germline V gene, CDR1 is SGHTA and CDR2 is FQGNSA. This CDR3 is CAWGLSYNEQFF. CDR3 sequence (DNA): TGTGCCTGGGGACTTTCTTACAATGAGCAGTTCTTC.

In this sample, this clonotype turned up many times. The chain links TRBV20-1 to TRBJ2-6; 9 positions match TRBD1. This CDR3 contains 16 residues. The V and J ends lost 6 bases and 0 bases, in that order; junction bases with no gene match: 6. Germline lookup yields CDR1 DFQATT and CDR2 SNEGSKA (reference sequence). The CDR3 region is CSALGQGSSGANVLTF. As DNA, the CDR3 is TGCAGTGCATTAGGACAGGGGAGCTCTGGGGCCAACGTCCTGACTTTC.

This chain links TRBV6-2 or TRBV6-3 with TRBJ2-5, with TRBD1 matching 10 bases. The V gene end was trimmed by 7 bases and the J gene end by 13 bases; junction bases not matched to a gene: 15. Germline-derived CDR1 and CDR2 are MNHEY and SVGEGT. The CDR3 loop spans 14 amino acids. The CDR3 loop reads CASNGQGDRYERYF. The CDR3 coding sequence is TGTGCCAGCAACGGACAGGGGGACCGCTACGAGCGGTACTTC.